This passage covers 5 T cell receptor beta chains from one sample sequenced in a study of OX40 agonist ivuxolimab in advanced cancers. Sequencing used immunoSEQ multiplex PCR; TCRdb keeps in-frame clones, though not all of them. The sample records about 82,000 clones, roughly 90% being singletons. Source: CD4+ or CD8+ T cells sorted from blood, taken in a trial of the OX40 agonist ivuxolimab. The receptors originated from an adult with an advanced solid tumor such as melanoma, head and neck, liver or kidney cancer.

The gene calls are TRBV2 and TRBJ2-7; a weak D match, TRBD1 (6 bases). The CDR3 has 12 amino acids. V lost 6 bases, J lost 2 bases, and 8 bases lay in between. Germline V gene data show CDR1 as SNHLY and CDR2 as FYNNEI. CDR3 bases: TGTGCCAGCAGGGACAGACCCTACGAGCAGTACTTC. It yields the protein CASRDRPYEQYF.

The J gene is TRBJ2-2, the V gene TRBV5-4, with 12 bases lining up with TRBD2. Germline loops: CDR1 SGHNT, CDR2 YYREEE (reference sequence). V dropped 4 bases and J dropped 0; count of bases not matched to a gene: 4. CDR3 length: 17 amino acids. The CDR3 DNA reads TGTGCCAGCAGCGGGGCTAGCGGGGGGGCGAACACCGGGGAGCTGTTTTTT. As protein: CASSGASGGANTGELFF.

The rearrangement links TRBV29-1 to TRBJ2-3; D gene unclear. Germline CDR1 and CDR2: SQVTM and ANQGSEA. V gave up 5 bases and J gave up 5 bases, with 14 bases separating them. The CDR3 is 13 amino acids. CDR3 protein: CSVRLAAGDTQYF. The CDR3 DNA sequence: TGCAGCGTTAGGTTAGCTGCTGGAGATACGCAGTATTTT.

V is TRBV5-1 and J is TRBJ2-5, with a weak D call TRBD1 (6 bases). The V gene's germline CDR1 is SGHRS and CDR2 YFSETQ. The length of the CDR3 is 14 residues. V lost 3 bases and J lost 0, with 9 bases in between. CDR3 DNA: TGCGCCAGCAGCTCGACAGGAAACCAAGAGACCCAGTACTTC. Amino acid sequence: CASSSTGNQETQYF.

This chain uses TRBV28 with TRBJ1-1, with a weak D call TRBD1 (5 bases). The CDR3 covers 14 residues. Looked up from germline, CDR1 is MDHEN and CDR2 is SYDVKM. Trimming cost V 6 bases and J 1 base, with 12 bases left between them. CDR3 sequence (DNA): TGTGCCAGCAGACCCGCGGGGGGGAACACTGAAGCTTTCTTT. Translation gives CASRPAGGNTEAFF.